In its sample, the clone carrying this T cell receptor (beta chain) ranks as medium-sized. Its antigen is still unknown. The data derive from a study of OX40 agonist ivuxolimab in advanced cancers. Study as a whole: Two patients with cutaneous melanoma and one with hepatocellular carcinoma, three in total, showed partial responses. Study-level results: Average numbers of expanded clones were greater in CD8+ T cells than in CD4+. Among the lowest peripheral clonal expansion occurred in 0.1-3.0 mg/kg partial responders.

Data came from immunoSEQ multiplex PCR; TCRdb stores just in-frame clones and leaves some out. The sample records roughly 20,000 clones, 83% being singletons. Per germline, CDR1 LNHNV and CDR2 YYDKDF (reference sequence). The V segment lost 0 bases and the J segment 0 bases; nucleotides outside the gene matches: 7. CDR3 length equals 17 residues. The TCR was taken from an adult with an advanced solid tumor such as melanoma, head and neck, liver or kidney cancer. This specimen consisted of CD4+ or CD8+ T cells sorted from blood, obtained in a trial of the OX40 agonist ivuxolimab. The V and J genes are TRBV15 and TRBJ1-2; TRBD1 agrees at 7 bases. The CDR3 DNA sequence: TGTGCCACCAGCAGAGAGAGGGGGCGGGAATCTAACTATGGCTACACCTTC. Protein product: CATSRERGRESNYGYTF.